This paragraph covers one T cell receptor (beta chain) sequence. Its antigen remains unidentified. The data belong to a study of cytomegalovirus exposure and HLA in healthy donors. Background on the study: Earlier results showed almost 120 million unique TCR beta sequences derived from roughly 190 million T cells. Study-wide findings and caveats: In a later analysis, most CMV-associated TCR beta chains appeared HLA-restricted. A cluster of highly shared sequence variants was likely a sequencing artifact.

The PCR used 60 Vbeta and 13 Jbeta primers. TCRdb's copy holds only in-frame clones and misses some; the assay was immunoSEQ multiplex PCR. Of more than 90,000 clones listed, 76% are singletons. The ends were cut back, 0 bases at V and 5 bases at J, with 14 bases in the middle. The germline CDR1 and CDR2 sequences are SGDLS and YYNGEE. This CDR3 is 15 amino acids long. The sequenced sample was PBMCs. The chain couples TRBV9 to TRBJ2-5; D is undetermined. The source is a man aged 35-49 years in good health and CMV-seronegative. CDR3 region: CASSVAGRLGETQYF. In DNA form, the CDR3 reads TGTGCCAGCAGCGTAGCTGGCCGTCTCGGGGAGACCCAGTACTTC.